This TCR beta chain was documented in a study of T cell clonotyping in hematopoietic cell transplantation. Study context: Recipient samples before transplant were obtained post-cytoreduction. Findings and caveats of the study: Few recipient clonotypes overlapped donors; over 95% were de novo at given depth.

This clone is deemed medium-sized. Its matching antigen is unknown. Sequencing was performed with immunoSEQ multiplex PCR; in TCRdb, only in-frame clones are kept and a portion is missing. The sample includes about 45,000 clones, roughly 80% of them seen just once. As for time point: recipient sample about 28 days before transplant, after cytoreduction. Samples: about 28 days before transplant, then days 30, 100 and 180 after. The clonotype comes from a man aged 55 to 70 with myelodysplastic syndrome. Some clones in this sample may be carry-over from other donors' samples. The source was peripheral blood mononuclear cells, collected before stem cell transplant.

The CDR3 DNA follows: TGTGCCAGCAGCGTATTGGGCAATGGCTACACCTTC. Translation gives CASSVLGNGYTF. V and J are TRBV9 and TRBJ1-2; D not certain. Trimming left V 1 base short and J 6 bases short, with 7 bases between. Germline assignment: CDR1 SGDLS and CDR2 YYNGEE. This CDR3 is 12 amino acids long.